Described below is a single TCR beta chain sequence and its context. Antigen unknown. MiXCR was run by TCRdb on the 5' RACE reads, yielding one entry per CDR3 protein. The repertoire includes around 500,000 distinct CDR3 sequences, more than 13% of them detected once, and 0.4% to 0.55% sits in the top ten. This sample was included in a study of identical twins. Study outcomes and limitations: Twin pairs' shared out-of-frame alpha sequences were enriched in low generation probability.

V dropped 0 bases and J dropped 4; count of bases not matched to a gene: 10. There are 19 residues in the CDR3. Germline CDR1 is MNHEY and CDR2 is SVGEGT. This same sample was also part of a study on yellow fever vaccine responses in identical twins.

Sequencing was performed on CD4+ T cells sorted from blood. The origin of this receptor is a woman between 18 and 29 years old in good health. The rearrangement joins TRBV6-2 or TRBV6-3 to TRBJ2-1, with 12 bases identical to TRBD2. The CDR3 spells CASSYSSSGRAGDYNEQFF. As DNA, the CDR3 is TGTGCCAGCAGTTACTCGTCTAGCGGGAGGGCCGGGGATTACAATGAGCAGTTCTTC.